The subject of this entry is one T cell receptor (beta chain). Using immunoSEQ multiplex PCR, the repertoire was profiled, and TCRdb retains in-frame clones only, with some absent. The sample carries roughly 5,200 clones, approximately 24% recorded once. The sample comes from a study of graft-versus-host responses after intestinal transplantation. The length of the CDR3 is 15 residues. CDR1 is LNHDA, CDR2 SQIVND, per germline (reference sequence). The receptor's source is a human patient who was an organ donor for intestinal transplantation. The material sequenced was alloreactive CD4+ T cells from a mixed lymphocyte reaction culture, taken before transplantation. Subset defined: CFSE-low proliferating T cells sorted from approximately 6-day pre-transplant mixed lymphocyte reaction (GvH or HvG direction). J is TRBJ2-5 and V is TRBV19; 9 bases are a match to TRBD1. With the DNA end fitting TRBJ2-7 better, the J assignment may be wrong. The CDR3 sequence: CASSIDGTGRYEQYF. The CDR3 region has the DNA TGTGCCAGTAGTATAGACGGGACAGGGAGATACGAGCAGTACTTC.